A single sample gave rise to the 5 T cell receptor beta chains below, sequenced in a study of T cell responses to AZD1222 COVID-19 vaccine. The table came from immunoSEQ multiplex PCR; TCRdb's copy has only in-frame clones and leaves some out. This table holds about 150,000 clones, more than 70% found once. Specimen: peripheral blood, collected 28 days after the second AZD1222 dose. The source is an adult who received the AZD1222 COVID-19 vaccine.

CDR3 sequence (DNA): TGTGCCTCTTGGGTGACAGGCTCGGGCTACACCTTC. It is translated as CASWVTGSGYTF. This chain links TRBV10-3 with TRBJ1-2; possible D gene TRBD1, 6 bases. CDR1 ENHRY and CDR2 SYGVKD come from the germline V gene. V was trimmed by 11 bases and J by 8 bases, leaving 18 bases between them. The CDR3 is made up of 12 amino acids.

This chain links TRBV9 with TRBJ2-1; TRBD2 agrees at 11 bases. The germline V gene has CDR1 SGDLS and CDR2 YYNGEE. The CDR3 totals 16 residues. V dropped 2 bases and J dropped 1; count of bases not matched to a gene: 2. The CDR3 region is CASSVGTSGSYNEQFF. The CDR3 DNA reads TGTGCCAGCAGCGTGGGGACTAGCGGATCCTACAATGAGCAGTTCTTC. The full variable domain, rest sourced from reference TRBV9 and TRBJ2-1, is DSGVTQTPKHLITATGQRVTLRCSPRSGDLSVYWYQQSLDQGLQFLIQYYNGEERAKGNILERFSAQQFPDLHSELNLSSLELGDSALYFCASSVGTSGSYNEQFFGPGTRLTVL.

The sample holds one count of this clone. This rearrangement joins TRBV6-6 to TRBJ1-1; the D gene is possibly TRBD1 (5 bases). Germline V CDR1 and CDR2: MNHNY, SVGAGI (reference sequence). The CDR3 runs 12 residues. Between the trimmed V and J ends, which lost 5 bases and 11 bases, there was a span of 15 bases. The CDR3 sequence is CASSPGTPGAFF. CDR3 DNA sequence: TGTGCCAGCAGTCCCGGGACCCCTGGGGCTTTCTTT.

The rearrangement uses TRBV12-3 or TRBV12-4 and TRBJ2-2; D unresolved. The V and J ends lost 3 bases and 5 bases respectively, with 7 bases between them. The CDR3 has 13 residues. The CDR3 sequence is CASSFKETGELFF. The CDR3 DNA reads TGTGCCAGCAGTTTTAAGGAAACCGGGGAGCTGTTTTTT.

The chain employs TRBV21-1 and TRBJ1-2; no DNA check was done on the table's D call, TRBD1. TRBV21-1 is a recognized pseudogene. The CDR3 has 14 residues. CDR3 in DNA: TGTGCCAGGATCTGTGCAGGGCTTTTGTATGGCTACACCTTC. Translation: CARICAGLLYGYTF.